This T cell receptor beta chain stems from a study of OX40 agonist ivuxolimab in advanced cancers. The CDR3 runs 17 residues. The germline V gene has CDR1 SSHAT and CDR2 FNYEAQ (reference sequence). J lost 4 bases, V lost 4 bases, and 11 bases had no gene match. People who had autoimmune disease history or systemic immunosuppression were excluded. Blood got drawn at baseline, again on cycle 4 day 1, and then on cycle 7 day 1. Sequenced by immunoSEQ multiplex PCR; TCRdb stores in-frame clones only, minus some. This sample has fewer than 40,000 clones, with roughly 80% found just once. There are a few counts of this clone.

The sequences come from CD4+ or CD8+ T cells sorted from blood, collected in a trial of the OX40 agonist ivuxolimab. The J gene is TRBJ2-3, the V gene TRBV7-7, with TRBD2 identical over 10 bases. The origin of this receptor is an adult with an advanced solid tumor such as melanoma, head and neck, liver or kidney cancer. This CDR3 is CASSSVLAGVGADTQYF. CDR3 sequence (DNA): TGTGCCAGCAGCTCAGTTCTAGCGGGAGTAGGAGCAGATACGCAGTATTTT.